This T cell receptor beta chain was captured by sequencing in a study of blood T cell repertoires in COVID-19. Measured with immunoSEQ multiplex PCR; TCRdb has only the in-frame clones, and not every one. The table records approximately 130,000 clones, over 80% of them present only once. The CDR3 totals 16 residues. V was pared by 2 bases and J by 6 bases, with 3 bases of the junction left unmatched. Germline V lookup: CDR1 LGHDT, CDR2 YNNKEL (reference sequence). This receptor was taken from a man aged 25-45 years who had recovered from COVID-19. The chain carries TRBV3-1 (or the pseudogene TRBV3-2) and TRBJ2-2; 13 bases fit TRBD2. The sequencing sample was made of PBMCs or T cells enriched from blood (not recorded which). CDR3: CASSQLTSGGPGELFF. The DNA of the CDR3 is TGTGCCAGCAGCCAACTGACTAGCGGGGGGCCCGGGGAGCTGTTTTTT.